This T cell receptor beta chain was identified in a study of OX40 agonist ivuxolimab in advanced cancers. The wider study: The dose-escalation cohort had hepatocellular carcinoma, melanoma, renal cell or head and neck cancer.

TCRdb's copy holds only in-frame clones and misses some; the assay was immunoSEQ multiplex PCR. The sample includes approximately 27,000 clones, roughly 83% of them seen just once. Per the germline V gene, CDR1 is WNHNN and CDR2 is SYGVQD (reference sequence). V lost 6 bases and J lost 6, with 15 bases in between. This CDR3 has 13 residues. The specimen comprised CD4+ or CD8+ T cells sorted from blood, sampled in a trial of the OX40 agonist ivuxolimab. The receptor comes from an adult with an advanced solid tumor such as melanoma, head and neck, liver or kidney cancer. The chain joins TRBV10-1 to TRBJ2-7; possible D gene TRBD1, 6 bases. The CDR3 reads CASSPRGLSEQYF. The CDR3, as DNA: TGCGCCAGCAGCCCCAGGGGCTTGAGCGAGCAGTACTTC.